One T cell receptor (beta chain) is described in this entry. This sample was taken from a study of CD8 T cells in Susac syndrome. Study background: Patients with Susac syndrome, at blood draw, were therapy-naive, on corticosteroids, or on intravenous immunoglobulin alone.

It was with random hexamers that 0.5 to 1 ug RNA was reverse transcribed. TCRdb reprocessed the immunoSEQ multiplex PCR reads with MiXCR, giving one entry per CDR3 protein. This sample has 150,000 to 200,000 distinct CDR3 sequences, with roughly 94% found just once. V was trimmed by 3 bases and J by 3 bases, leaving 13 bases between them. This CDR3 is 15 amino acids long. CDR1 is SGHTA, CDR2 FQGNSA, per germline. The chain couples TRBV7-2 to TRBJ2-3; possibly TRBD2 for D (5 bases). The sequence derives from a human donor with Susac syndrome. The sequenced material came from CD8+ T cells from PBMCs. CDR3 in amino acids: CASSLLGGGTDTQYF. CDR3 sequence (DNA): TGTGCCAGCAGCTTGCTAGGAGGTGGTACAGATACGCAGTATTTT.